The 25 T cell receptor beta chains in this list originate from one sample, sequenced in a study of CD8 T cells in Susac syndrome. The RNA input was roughly 0.45 to 1 ug, and it was reverse transcribed with random hexamers. TCRdb processed the immunoSEQ multiplex PCR reads anew with MiXCR; each CDR3 protein has one entry. This sample has 120,000 to 150,000 distinct CDR3 sequences, with around 94% found just once. Material: CD4+ T cells from PBMCs. Receptors were obtained from a human donor in good health.

This chain uses TRBV3-1 with TRBJ2-7, with TRBD2 as a possible D gene (5 bases). The CDR3 covers 14 residues. Germline V gives CDR1 LGHDT, CDR2 YNNKEL (reference sequence). Trimming took 2 bases from V and 4 from J, leaving 12 bases between them. CDR3 bases: TGTGCCAGCAGCCAATCGGGGTTAACTTACGAGCAGTACTTC. Its translation: CASSQSGLTYEQYF.

The chain links TRBV6-6 to TRBJ2-4; tentatively, D is TRBD1 (5 bases). The CDR3 totals 14 residues. The V gene's germline CDR1 is MNHNY and CDR2 SVGAGI (reference sequence). V was cut by 2 bases and J by 2 bases, with 7 bases left in between. CDR3 sequence (DNA): TGTGCCAGCAGTTACGCAGGGACCAAAAACATTCAGTACTTC. As protein: CASSYAGTKNIQYF.

The V and J genes are TRBV30 and TRBJ2-1, with D hard to call. V was clipped by 1 base and J by 9 bases, with 7 bases between them. The CDR3 has 11 amino acids. Germline CDR1 GTSNPN, CDR2 SVGIG (reference sequence). The CDR3 loop reads CAWSGTREQFF. The CDR3 DNA reads TGTGCCTGGAGTGGAACCCGTGAGCAGTTCTTC.

The chain joins TRBV10-3 to TRBJ1-2; D gene ambiguous. Trimming removed 0 bases at V and 3 bases at J, with 2 bases between. CDR1 ENHRY and CDR2 SYGVKD come from the germline V gene. The CDR3 covers 12 residues. The CDR3 reads CAISESDYGYTF. The CDR3 region has the DNA TGTGCCATCAGTGAGTCGGACTATGGCTACACCTTC.

V gene TRBV27 combines with J gene TRBJ2-5; D remains ambiguous. The CDR3 runs to 14 residues. V was trimmed by 2 bases and J by 5 bases, leaving 12 bases between them. Germline V gene data show CDR1 as MNHEY and CDR2 as SMNVEV (reference sequence). DNA of the CDR3: TGTGCCAGCAGTTTACGATCCCTCCAGGAGACCCAGTACTTC. Its protein product is CASSLRSLQETQYF.

The rearrangement links TRBV23-1 to TRBJ2-7, with D possibly matching TRBD2 (5 bases). TRBV23-1 is flagged as an ORF with uncertain function. V lost 3 bases, J lost 4 bases, and 22 bases lay in between. The CDR3 totals 17 residues. CDR3 sequence reads: CASSQLAGVNPVYEQYF. The CDR3 DNA is TGCGCCAGCAGTCAGCTCGCGGGCGTCAACCCGGTTTACGAGCAGTACTTC.

The chain has TRBV19 and TRBJ2-7, with 10 bases matching TRBD1. The V and J ends lost 5 bases and 1 base, in that order; junction bases with no gene match: 5. Germline CDR1 LNHDA, CDR2 SQIVND (reference sequence). The CDR3 runs to 15 residues. The CDR3 reads CASSHPGQGSYEQYF. CDR3 in DNA: TGTGCCAGTAGTCATCCGGGACAGGGGTCCTACGAGCAGTACTTC.

The rearrangement links TRBV5-1 to TRBJ1-4, with D possibly being TRBD1 (5 bases). With 5 bases removed from V and 6 bases from J, the gap between germline ends came to 14 bases. The CDR3 is 14 amino acids. Germline V gene sequence: CDR1 SGHRS, CDR2 YFSETQ. The DNA of the CDR3 is TGCGCCAGCAGAAGAGGGGCGGGAGATGAAAAACTGTTTTTT. Encoded protein: CASRRGAGDEKLFF.

Points on this clonotype: The junction departs from the called germline gene at one end, perhaps through a read error. J is TRBJ1-3 and V is TRBV14; no clear D. This CDR3 comprises 11 residues. Germline CDR1 reads SGHDN; CDR2 reads FVKESK. The CDR3 sequence: CASSPQWRLHF. In DNA form, the CDR3 reads TGTGCCAGCAGCCCCCAATGGAGACTTCATTTT.

The gene calls are TRBV16 and TRBJ1-1, with D perhaps matching TRBD1 (5 bases). CDR3 length equals 14 residues. Per the germline V gene, CDR1 is KGHSY and CDR2 is FQNENV. The ends were cut back, 4 bases at V and 5 bases at J, with 14 bases in the middle. The CDR3: CASSPSWGETEAFF. CDR3 nucleotide sequence: TGTGCCAGCAGCCCCTCGTGGGGCGAGACTGAAGCTTTCTTT.

V is TRBV6-1 and J is TRBJ1-2; no clear D. V was clipped by 4 bases and J by 0 bases, with 6 bases between them. Germline V lookup: CDR1 MNHNS, CDR2 SASEGT. The CDR3 consists of 13 residues. Here the CDR3 reads CASSGKANYGYTF. The CDR3 bases are TGTGCCAGCAGTGGCAAGGCTAACTATGGCTACACCTTC.

A few counts support this clonotype. This chain links TRBV6-2 or TRBV6-3 with TRBJ2-2; D gene uncertain. V was shortened by 0 bases and J by 1 base, with 3 bases between the two germline ends. Germline V lookup: CDR1 MNHEY, CDR2 SVGEGT. The CDR3 is 14 amino acids. For the CDR3, the DNA is TGTGCCAGCAGTTACTCATGGAACACCGGGGAGCTGTTTTTT. The encoded protein is CASSYSWNTGELFF.

The rearrangement uses TRBV7-9 and TRBJ2-5; D ambiguous. The germline V and J ends were trimmed by 1 base and 6 bases, with 6 bases remaining between them. The CDR3 is 12 residues long. Per the germline V gene, CDR1 is SEHNR and CDR2 is FQNEAQ (reference sequence). The CDR3 loop is CASSLETQTQYF. CDR3 DNA: TGTGCCAGCAGCTTAGAGACACAGACCCAGTACTTC.

This clonotype appeared a single time. For the CDR3, the DNA is TGTGCCAGCAGGAGGACACTTACCCAAGAGACCCAGTACTTC. Amino acids: CASRRTLTQETQYF. The rearrangement joins TRBV6-5 to TRBJ2-5, with D possibly TRBD1 on 5 matching bases. V dropped 6 bases and J dropped 1 base, with 12 bases sitting between them. CDR3 length: 14 amino acids. Germline CDR1 is MNHEY and CDR2 is SVGAGI.

This chain links TRBV19 with TRBJ1-1; D is unclear. Germline V gene sequence: CDR1 LNHDA, CDR2 SQIVND (reference sequence). With 6 bases removed from V and 5 bases from J, the gap between germline ends came to 16 bases. There are 14 residues in the CDR3. The CDR3 loop reads CASRRVRGGTEAFF. In DNA, the CDR3 is TGTGCCAGTAGACGGGTCCGCGGTGGTACTGAAGCTTTCTTT.

This rearrangement joins TRBV3-1 to TRBJ2-7; 12 bases fit TRBD1. Losses at the gene ends were 5 bases for V and 6 bases for J; bases not matched to a gene: 8. The CDR3 runs to 15 residues. Per germline, CDR1 LGHDT and CDR2 YNNKEL (reference sequence). For the CDR3, the DNA is TGTGCCAGCAGCTTGGCCGGGACAGGGGGCGGCGAGCAGTACTTC. Protein sequence: CASSLAGTGGGEQYF.

This clonotype was seen a handful of times. This chain uses TRBV6-1 with TRBJ1-4; D may be TRBD1 (5 bases). The CDR3 contains 13 residues. With 6 bases removed from V and 4 bases from J, the gap between germline ends came to 9 bases. Germline V gene sequence: CDR1 MNHNS, CDR2 SASEGT. DNA for the CDR3: TGTGCCAGCAGGGGACGGATTAATGAAAAACTGTTTTTT. As protein: CASRGRINEKLFF.

The rearrangement uses TRBV10-2 and TRBJ2-3, with D possibly being TRBD2 (5 bases). CDR3 length equals 15 residues. Looked up from germline, CDR1 is WSHSY and CDR2 is SAAADI. Trimming stripped 6 bases from V and 1 base from J, with 14 bases between. The CDR3 bases are TGCGCCAGCAGACAACTAGTTAGGGGCACAGATACGCAGTATTTT. It is translated as CASRQLVRGTDTQYF.

This chain uses TRBV18 with TRBJ1-3, with D maybe TRBD1 (5 bases). This CDR3 spans 16 amino acids. Germline assignment: CDR1 KGHSH and CDR2 LQKENI. V shed 2 bases and J shed 0 bases, with 11 bases lying between them. CDR3: CASSPFAGYSGNTIYF. As DNA, the CDR3 is TGTGCCAGCTCACCATTTGCAGGGTACTCTGGAAACACCATATATTTT.

The chain uses TRBV20-1 and TRBJ2-7; 8 nucleotides align to TRBD1. J gave up 3 bases and V 6 bases, and 10 bases lay outside the gene matches. The length of the CDR3 is 14 residues. The germline gives CDR1 DFQATT, CDR2 SNEGSKA (reference sequence). The DNA of the CDR3 is TGCAGTGCACCCCGACAGGGGATTAACTACGAGCAGTACTTC. It is translated as CSAPRQGINYEQYF.

J is TRBJ2-1 and V is TRBV5-4, with unresolved D. Germline CDR1 and CDR2: SGHNT and YYREEE (reference sequence). The CDR3 runs 13 residues. V lost 6 bases to trimming and J lost 5 bases, with 12 bases between them. The CDR3 DNA follows: TGTGCCAGCAACCAACTTACAGACAATGAGCAGTTCTTC. Amino acid sequence: CASNQLTDNEQFF.

The CDR3 region has the DNA TGTGCCAGTAGAACGGGACAGGGAGGAAGTGAGACCCAGTACTTC. Its translation: CASRTGQGGSETQYF. V and J are TRBV19 and TRBJ2-5; TRBD1 agrees at 9 bases. In germline, CDR1 is LNHDA, CDR2 SQIVND (reference sequence). The CDR3 consists of 15 residues. V shed 6 bases and J 5 bases; nucleotides not matched to a gene: 10. The complete variable domain, with remaining parts taken from reference TRBV19 and TRBJ2-5, reads DGGITQSPKYLFRKEGQNVTLSCEQNLNHDAMYWYRQDPGQGLRLIYYSQIVNDFQKGDIAEGYSVSREKKESFPLTVTSAQKNPTAFYLCASRTGQGGSETQYFGPGTRLLVL.

This clonotype was detected once. The rearrangement links TRBV20-1 to TRBJ2-7; 10 nucleotides align to TRBD2. The germline gives CDR1 DFQATT, CDR2 SNEGSKA (reference sequence). With 4 bases clipped from V and 4 bases from J, the junction kept 10 bases outside the gene matches. This CDR3 comprises 15 residues. CDR3 loop: CSATHAASGSYEQYF. For the CDR3, the DNA is TGCAGTGCTACCCACGCGGCTAGCGGGAGTTACGAGCAGTACTTC.

The rearrangement uses TRBV10-3 and TRBJ1-2; the D is unclear. Germline CDR1 is ENHRY and CDR2 is SYGVKD. The CDR3 extends over 13 amino acids. Trimming took off 2 bases at V and 8 bases at J, with 12 bases between the two ends. CDR3 amino acids: CAISEGRREGYTF. CDR3 bases: TGTGCCATCAGTGAGGGAAGGAGAGAAGGCTACACCTTC.

The DNA for the CDR3 is TGTGCCACCAGCAGACTTTTGGGGACAGGGGTCGGAAACACCATATATTTT. Translating gives CATSRLLGTGVGNTIYF. This chain links TRBV15 with TRBJ1-3; 10 nucleotides line up with TRBD1. The trim removed 2 bases at V and 4 bases at J, leaving 8 bases unmatched. This CDR3 has 17 amino acids. Germline V lookup: CDR1 LNHNV, CDR2 YYDKDF (reference sequence).